Sequencing of this TCR beta chain was carried out in a study of cytotoxic CD8 clonotypes in ibrutinib-treated CLL. On the study more broadly: With a range of 6 to 36, the median treatment time before response samples were taken was 12 to 13 months.

CDR3 length: 17 amino acids. The V and J ends lost 5 bases and 0 bases respectively, with 21 bases between them. The germline gives CDR1 SQVTM, CDR2 ANQGSEA. Produced via immunoSEQ multiplex PCR; TCRdb's table is partial and in-frame only. This sample carries about 200,000 clones, around 72% of them seen once, and the ten largest clones take around 15%. Notes on this clone: Its specificity is not known.

Study-level findings and limits: Lymph node repertoires were not studied, and sampling times were unmatched.

The sample here was PBMCs, taken after 24 months of ibrutinib treatment. The clonotype originates from a human donor with chronic lymphocytic leukemia. The rearrangement joins TRBV29-1 to TRBJ2-3; TRBD1 or TRBD2 may be the D gene (6 bases each). CDR3: CSVRGRMLTISTDTQYF. The CDR3, as DNA: TGCAGCGTTCGGGGGCGGATGTTAACTATTAGCACAGATACGCAGTATTTT.